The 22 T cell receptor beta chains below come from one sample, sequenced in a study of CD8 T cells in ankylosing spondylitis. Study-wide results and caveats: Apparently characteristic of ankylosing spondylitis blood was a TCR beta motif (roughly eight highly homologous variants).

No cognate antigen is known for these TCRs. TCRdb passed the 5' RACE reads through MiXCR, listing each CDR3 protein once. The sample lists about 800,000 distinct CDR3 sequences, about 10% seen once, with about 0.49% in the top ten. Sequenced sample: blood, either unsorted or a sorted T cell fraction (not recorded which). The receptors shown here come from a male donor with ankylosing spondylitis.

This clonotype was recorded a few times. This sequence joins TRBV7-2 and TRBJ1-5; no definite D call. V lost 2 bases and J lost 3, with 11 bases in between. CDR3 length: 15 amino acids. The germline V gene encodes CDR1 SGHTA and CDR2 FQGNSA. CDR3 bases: TGTGCCAGCAGCTTATATCTTTCGCTCAATCAGCCCCAGCATTTT. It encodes CASSLYLSLNQPQHF.

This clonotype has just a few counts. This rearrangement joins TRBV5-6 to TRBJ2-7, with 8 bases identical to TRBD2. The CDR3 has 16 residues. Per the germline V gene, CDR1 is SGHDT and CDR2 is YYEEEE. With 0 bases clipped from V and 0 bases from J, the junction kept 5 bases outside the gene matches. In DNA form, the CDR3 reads TGTGCCAGCAGCTTGGGACTAGCGAGGAGCTCCTACGAGCAGTACTTC. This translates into CASSLGLARSSYEQYF.

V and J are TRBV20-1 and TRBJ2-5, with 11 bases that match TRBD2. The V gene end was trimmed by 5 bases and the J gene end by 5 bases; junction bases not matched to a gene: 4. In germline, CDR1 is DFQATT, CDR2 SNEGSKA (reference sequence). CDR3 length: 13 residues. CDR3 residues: CSAGRTSGETQYF. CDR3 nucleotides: TGCAGTGCTGGAAGGACTAGCGGGGAGACCCAGTACTTC.

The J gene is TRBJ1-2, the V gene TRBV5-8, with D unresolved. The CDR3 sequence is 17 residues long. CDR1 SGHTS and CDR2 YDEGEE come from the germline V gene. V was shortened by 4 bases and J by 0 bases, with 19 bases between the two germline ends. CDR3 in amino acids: CASSLSVEADTNYGYTF. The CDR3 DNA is TGTGCCAGCAGCCTTTCCGTAGAGGCGGATACTAACTATGGCTACACCTTC.

In nucleotides, the CDR3 is TGTGCCAGCAGCCGATGGGATTCCGGGACTAGCGGGAACTATGAGCAGTTCTTC. Translation: CASSRWDSGTSGNYEQFF. The chain uses TRBV6-1 and TRBJ2-1; 13 positions agree with TRBD2. Per germline, CDR1 MNHNS and CDR2 SASEGT. The trim removed 6 bases at V and 8 bases at J, leaving 16 bases unmatched. CDR3 size: 18 residues.

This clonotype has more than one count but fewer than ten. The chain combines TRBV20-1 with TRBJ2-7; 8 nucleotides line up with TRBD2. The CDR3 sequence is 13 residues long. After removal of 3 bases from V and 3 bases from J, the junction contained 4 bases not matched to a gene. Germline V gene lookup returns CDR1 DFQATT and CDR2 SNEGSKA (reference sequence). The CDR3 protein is CSARRTSSYEQYF. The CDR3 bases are TGCAGTGCTAGGAGGACTAGCAGCTACGAGCAGTACTTC.

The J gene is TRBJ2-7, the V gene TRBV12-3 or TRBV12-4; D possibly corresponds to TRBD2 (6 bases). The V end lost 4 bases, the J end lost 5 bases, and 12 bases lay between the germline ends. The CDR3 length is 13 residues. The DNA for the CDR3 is TGTGCCAGCAGTTCAGGGCGGGGCCACGAGCAGTACTTC. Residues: CASSSGRGHEQYF.

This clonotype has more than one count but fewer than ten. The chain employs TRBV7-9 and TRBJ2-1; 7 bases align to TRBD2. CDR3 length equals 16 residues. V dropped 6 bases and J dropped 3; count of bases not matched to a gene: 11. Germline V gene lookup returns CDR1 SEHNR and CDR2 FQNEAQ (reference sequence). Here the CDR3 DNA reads TGTGCCAGCAGTCTCCAAGGCGGGGGACTCTACAATGAGCAGTTCTTC. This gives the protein CASSLQGGGLYNEQFF.

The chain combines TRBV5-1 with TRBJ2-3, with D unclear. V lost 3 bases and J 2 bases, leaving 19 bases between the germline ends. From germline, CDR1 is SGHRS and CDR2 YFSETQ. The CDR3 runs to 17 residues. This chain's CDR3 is CASSYRPFVLSTDTQYF. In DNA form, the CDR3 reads TGCGCCAGCAGCTACAGACCGTTCGTTTTATCCACAGATACGCAGTATTTT.

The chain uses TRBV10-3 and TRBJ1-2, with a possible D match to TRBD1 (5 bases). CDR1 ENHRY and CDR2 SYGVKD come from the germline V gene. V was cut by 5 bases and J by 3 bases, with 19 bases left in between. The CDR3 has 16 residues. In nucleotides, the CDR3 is TGTGCCATCAGTTTCGGGAGGGGTCAAGTGGACTATGGCTACACCTTC. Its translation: CAISFGRGQVDYGYTF.

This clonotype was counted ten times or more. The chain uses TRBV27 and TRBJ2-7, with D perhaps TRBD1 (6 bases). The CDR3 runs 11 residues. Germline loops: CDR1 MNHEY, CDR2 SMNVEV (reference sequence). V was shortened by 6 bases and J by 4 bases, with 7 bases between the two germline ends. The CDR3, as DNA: TGTGCCAGCAGGGACAGTTACGAGCAGTACTTC. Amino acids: CASRDSYEQYF.

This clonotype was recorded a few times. CDR3 protein: CAMGSLDGLEQYF. CDR3 in DNA: TGTGCCATGGGGTCTCTTGACGGCTTGGAGCAGTACTTC. This rearrangement joins TRBV5-5 to TRBJ2-7; D is ambiguous. This CDR3 is 13 amino acids long. The V gene's germline CDR1 is SGHKS and CDR2 YYEKEE (reference sequence). Trimming took off 9 bases at V and 7 bases at J, with 20 bases between the two ends.

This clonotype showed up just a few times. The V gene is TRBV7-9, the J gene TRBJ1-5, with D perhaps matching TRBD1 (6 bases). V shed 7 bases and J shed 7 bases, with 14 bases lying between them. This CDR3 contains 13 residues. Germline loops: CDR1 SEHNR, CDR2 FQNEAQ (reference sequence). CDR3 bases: TGTGCCAGCAACCAGGGGTTCGGGCAGCCCCAGCATTTT. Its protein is CASNQGFGQPQHF.

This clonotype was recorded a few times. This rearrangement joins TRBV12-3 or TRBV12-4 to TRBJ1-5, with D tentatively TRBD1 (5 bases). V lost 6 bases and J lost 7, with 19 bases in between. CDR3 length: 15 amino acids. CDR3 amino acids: CASSPRWGEGQPQHF. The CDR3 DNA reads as TGTGCCAGCAGCCCCAGATGGGGGGAGGGACAGCCCCAGCATTTT.

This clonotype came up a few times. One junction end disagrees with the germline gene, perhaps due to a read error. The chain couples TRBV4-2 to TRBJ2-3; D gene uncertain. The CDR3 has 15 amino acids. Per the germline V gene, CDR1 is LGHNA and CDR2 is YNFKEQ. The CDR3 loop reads CASSLVGPGTDTQYF. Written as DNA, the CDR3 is TGTGCCAGCAGCCTGGTCGGCCCGGGCACGGATACGCAGTATTTT.

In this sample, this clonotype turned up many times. The CDR3 coding sequence is TGCAGTGCCAAGACAGGAGGCTACGAGCAGTACTTC. Amino acids: CSAKTGGYEQYF. The V call is TRBV20-1, the J call TRBJ2-7, with TRBD1 as a possible D gene (6 bases). V lost 6 bases, J lost 3 bases, and 12 bases lay in between. From germline, CDR1 is DFQATT and CDR2 SNEGSKA (reference sequence). CDR3 length: 12 residues.

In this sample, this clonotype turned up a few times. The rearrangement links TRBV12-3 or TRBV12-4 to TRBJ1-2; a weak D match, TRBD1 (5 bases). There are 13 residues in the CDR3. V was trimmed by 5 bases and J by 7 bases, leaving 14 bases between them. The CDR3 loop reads CASSRQSAGGYTF. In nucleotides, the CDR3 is TGTGCCAGCAGTCGACAGTCGGCTGGTGGCTACACCTTC.

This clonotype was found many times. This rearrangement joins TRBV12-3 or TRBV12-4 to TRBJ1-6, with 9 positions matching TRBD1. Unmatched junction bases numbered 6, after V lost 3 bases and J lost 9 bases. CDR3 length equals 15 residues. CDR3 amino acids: CASSLGGTGFSPLHF. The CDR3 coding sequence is TGTGCCAGCAGTTTGGGCGGGACAGGGTTTTCACCCCTCCACTTT.

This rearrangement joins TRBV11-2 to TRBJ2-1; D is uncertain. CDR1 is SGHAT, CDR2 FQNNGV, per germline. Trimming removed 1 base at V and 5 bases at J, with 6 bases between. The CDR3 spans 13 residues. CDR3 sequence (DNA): TGTGCCAGCAGCTTAGCCTTGAACAATGAGCAGTTCTTC. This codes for CASSLALNNEQFF.

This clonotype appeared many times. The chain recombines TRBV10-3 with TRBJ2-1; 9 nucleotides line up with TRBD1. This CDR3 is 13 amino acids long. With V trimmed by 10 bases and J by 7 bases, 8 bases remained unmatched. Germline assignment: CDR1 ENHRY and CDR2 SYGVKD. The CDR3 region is CATTGQGENEQFF. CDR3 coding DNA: TGTGCCACTACGGGACAGGGAGAGAATGAGCAGTTCTTC.

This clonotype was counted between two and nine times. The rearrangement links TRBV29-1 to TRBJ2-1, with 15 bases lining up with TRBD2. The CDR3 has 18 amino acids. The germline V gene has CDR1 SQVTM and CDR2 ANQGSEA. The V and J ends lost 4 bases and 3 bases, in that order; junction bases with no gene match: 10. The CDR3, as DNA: TGCAGCGTTGCCTCTCCCCCGGGACTAGCGGGGGGCTACAATGAGCAGTTCTTC. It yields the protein CSVASPPGLAGGYNEQFF.

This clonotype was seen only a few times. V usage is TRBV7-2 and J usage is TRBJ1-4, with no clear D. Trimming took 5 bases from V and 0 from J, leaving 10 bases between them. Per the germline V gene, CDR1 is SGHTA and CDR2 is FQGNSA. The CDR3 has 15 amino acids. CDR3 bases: TGTGCCAGCAGCCCCGAAATTGCAACTAATGAAAAACTGTTTTTT. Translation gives CASSPEIATNEKLFF.